This TCR beta chain was sequenced during a study of T cell changes during pregnancy in multiple sclerosis. Data came from immunoSEQ multiplex PCR; TCRdb stores just in-frame clones and leaves some out. The sample records about 87,000 clones, approximately 92% being singletons. CDR1 is SEHNR, CDR2 FQNEAQ, per germline (reference sequence). The trim removed 5 bases at V and 5 bases at J, leaving 11 bases unmatched. This CDR3 spans 16 amino acids. The sequence was collected from a female donor in good health, enrolled as a control in a pregnancy study. The input for sequencing was peripheral blood, taken in the third trimester of pregnancy. J is TRBJ2-5 and V is TRBV7-9, with 10 bases aligning to TRBD1. DNA for the CDR3: TGTGCCAGCAGCGAGAACCGGGACAGGGGTGGGGAGACCCAGTACTTC. Encoded protein: CASSENRDRGGETQYF.